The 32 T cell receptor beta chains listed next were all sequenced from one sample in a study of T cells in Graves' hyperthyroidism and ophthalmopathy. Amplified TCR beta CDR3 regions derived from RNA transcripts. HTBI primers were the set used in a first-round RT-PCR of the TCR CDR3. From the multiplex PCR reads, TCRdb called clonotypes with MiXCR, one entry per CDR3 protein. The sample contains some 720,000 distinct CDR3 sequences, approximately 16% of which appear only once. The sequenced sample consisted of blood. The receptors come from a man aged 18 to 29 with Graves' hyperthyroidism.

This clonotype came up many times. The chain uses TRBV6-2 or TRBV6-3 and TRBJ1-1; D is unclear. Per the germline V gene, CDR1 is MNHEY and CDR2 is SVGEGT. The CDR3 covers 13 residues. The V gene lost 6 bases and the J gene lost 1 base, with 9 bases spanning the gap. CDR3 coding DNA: TGTGCCAGCAGCTCCAGACAGAACACTGAAGCTTTCTTT. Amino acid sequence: CASSSRQNTEAFF.

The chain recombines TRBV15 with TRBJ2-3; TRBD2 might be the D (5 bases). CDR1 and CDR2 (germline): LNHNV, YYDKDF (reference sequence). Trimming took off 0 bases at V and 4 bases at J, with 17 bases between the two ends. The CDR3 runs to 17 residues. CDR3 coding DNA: TGTGCCACCAGCAGAGACCGTTGGGAGAATCTAGCAGATACGCAGTATTTT. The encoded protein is CATSRDRWENLADTQYF.

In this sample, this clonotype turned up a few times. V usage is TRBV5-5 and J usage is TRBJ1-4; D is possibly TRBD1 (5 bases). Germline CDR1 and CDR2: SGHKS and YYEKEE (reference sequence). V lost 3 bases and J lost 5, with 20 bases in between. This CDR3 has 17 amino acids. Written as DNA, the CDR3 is TGTGCCAGCAGCTCGGGGACGCCGTGGTCACTAAATGAAAAACTGTTTTTT. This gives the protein CASSSGTPWSLNEKLFF. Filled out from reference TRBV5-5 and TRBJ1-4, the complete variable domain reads DAGVTQSPTHLIKTRGQQVTLRCSPISGHKSVSWYQQVLGQGPQFIFQYYEKEERGRGNFPDRFSARQFPNYSSELNVNALLLGDSALYLCASSSGTPWSLNEKLFFGSGTQLSVL.

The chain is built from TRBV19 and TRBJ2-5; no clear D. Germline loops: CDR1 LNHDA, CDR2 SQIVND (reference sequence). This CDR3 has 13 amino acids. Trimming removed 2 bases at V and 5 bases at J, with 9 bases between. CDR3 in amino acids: CASSITGVETQYF. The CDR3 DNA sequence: TGTGCCAGTAGTATAACTGGGGTCGAGACCCAGTACTTC.

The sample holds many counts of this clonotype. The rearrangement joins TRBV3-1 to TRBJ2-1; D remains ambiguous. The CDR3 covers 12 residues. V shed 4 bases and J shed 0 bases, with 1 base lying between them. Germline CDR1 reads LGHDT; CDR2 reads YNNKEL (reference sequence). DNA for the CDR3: TGTGCCAGCAGCCGCTCCTACAATGAGCAGTTCTTC. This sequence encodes CASSRSYNEQFF.

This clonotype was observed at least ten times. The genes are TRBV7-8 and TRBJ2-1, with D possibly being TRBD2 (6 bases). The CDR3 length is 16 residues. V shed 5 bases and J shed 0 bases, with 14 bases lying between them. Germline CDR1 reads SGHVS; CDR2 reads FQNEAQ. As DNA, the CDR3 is TGTGCCAGCAGCGAGTGGCCAGCGGGCTCCTACAATGAGCAGTTCTTC. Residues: CASSEWPAGSYNEQFF.

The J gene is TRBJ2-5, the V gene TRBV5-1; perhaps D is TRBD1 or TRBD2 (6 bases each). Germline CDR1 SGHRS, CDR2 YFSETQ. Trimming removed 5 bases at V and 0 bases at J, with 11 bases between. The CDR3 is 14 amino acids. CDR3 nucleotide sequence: TGCGCCAGCAGGAGGGGGGCGTACCAAGAGACCCAGTACTTC. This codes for CASRRGAYQETQYF.

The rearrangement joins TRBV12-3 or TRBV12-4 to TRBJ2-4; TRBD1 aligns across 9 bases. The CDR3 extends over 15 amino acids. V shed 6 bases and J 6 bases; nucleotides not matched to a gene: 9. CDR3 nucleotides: TGTGCCAGCAGACAGGGGACAGGGTCGGGAAACATTCAGTACTTC. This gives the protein CASRQGTGSGNIQYF.

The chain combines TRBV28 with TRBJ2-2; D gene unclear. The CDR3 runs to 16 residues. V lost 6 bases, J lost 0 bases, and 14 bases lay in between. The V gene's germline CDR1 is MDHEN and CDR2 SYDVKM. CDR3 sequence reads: CASSSPDRSNTGELFF. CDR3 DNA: TGTGCCAGCAGCTCCCCGGACCGATCGAACACCGGGGAGCTGTTTTTT.

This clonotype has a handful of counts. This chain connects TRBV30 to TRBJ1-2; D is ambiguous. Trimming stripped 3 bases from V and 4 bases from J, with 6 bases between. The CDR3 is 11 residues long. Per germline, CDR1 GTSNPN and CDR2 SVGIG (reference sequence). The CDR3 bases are TGTGCCTGGAGGCCAGTCTATGGCTACACCTTC. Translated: CAWRPVYGYTF.

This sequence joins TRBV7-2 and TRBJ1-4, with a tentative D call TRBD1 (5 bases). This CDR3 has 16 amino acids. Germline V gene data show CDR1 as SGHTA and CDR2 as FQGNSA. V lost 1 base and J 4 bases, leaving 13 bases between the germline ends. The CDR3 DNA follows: TGTGCCAGCAGCTTAGGGCCGACAGATTTTAATGAAAAACTGTTTTTT. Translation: CASSLGPTDFNEKLFF.

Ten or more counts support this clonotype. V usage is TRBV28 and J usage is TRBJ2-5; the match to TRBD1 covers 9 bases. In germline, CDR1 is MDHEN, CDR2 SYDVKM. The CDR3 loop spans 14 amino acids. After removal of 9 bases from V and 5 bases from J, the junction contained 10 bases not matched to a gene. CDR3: CASTPGDRVETQYF. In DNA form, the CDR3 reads TGTGCCAGTACCCCTGGGGACAGGGTTGAGACCCAGTACTTC.

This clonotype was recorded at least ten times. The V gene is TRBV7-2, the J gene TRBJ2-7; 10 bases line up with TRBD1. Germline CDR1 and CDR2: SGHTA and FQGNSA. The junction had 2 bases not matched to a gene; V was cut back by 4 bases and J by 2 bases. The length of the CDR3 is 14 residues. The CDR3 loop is CASSWDRGPYEQYF. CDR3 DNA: TGTGCCAGCAGCTGGGACAGGGGTCCCTACGAGCAGTACTTC. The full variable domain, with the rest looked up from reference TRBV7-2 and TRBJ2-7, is GAGVSQSPSNKVTEKGKDVELRCDPISGHTALYWYRQSLGQGLEFLIYFQGNSAPDKSGLPSDRFSAERTGGSVSTLTIQRTQQEDSAVYLCASSWDRGPYEQYFGPGTRLTVT.

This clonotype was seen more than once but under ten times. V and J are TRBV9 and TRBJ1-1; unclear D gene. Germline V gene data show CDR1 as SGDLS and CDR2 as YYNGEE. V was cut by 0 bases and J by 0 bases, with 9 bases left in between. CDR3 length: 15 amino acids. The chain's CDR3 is CASSVDWRLNTEAFF. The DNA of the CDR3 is TGTGCCAGCAGCGTAGACTGGCGGCTGAACACTGAAGCTTTCTTT.

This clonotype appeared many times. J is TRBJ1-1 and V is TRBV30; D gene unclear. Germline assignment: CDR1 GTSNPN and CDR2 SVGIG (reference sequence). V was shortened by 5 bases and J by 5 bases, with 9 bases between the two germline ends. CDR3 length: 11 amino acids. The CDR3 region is CAWGWDTEAFF. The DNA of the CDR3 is TGTGCCTGGGGGTGGGATACTGAAGCTTTCTTT.

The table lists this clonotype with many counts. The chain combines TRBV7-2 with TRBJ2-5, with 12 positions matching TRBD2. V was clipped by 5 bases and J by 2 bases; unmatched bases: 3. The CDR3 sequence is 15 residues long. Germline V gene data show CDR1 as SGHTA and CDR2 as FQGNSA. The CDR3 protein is CASSRGLAGQETQYF. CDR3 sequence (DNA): TGTGCCAGCAGCAGAGGACTAGCGGGGCAAGAGACCCAGTACTTC.

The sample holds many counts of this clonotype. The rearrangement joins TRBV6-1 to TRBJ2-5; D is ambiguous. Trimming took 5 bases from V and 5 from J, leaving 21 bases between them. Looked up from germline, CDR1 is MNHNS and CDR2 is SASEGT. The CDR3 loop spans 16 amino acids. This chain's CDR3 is CASSHILLGMGETQYF. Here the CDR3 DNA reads TGTGCCAGCAGTCATATCCTCCTTGGAATGGGGGAGACCCAGTACTTC.

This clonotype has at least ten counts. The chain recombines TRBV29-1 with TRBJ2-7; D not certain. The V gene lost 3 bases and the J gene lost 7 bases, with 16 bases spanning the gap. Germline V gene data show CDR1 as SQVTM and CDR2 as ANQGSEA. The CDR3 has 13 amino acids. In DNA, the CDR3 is TGCAGCGTTGAGGCCCCACTGACGCGGGAGCAGTACTTC. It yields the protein CSVEAPLTREQYF.

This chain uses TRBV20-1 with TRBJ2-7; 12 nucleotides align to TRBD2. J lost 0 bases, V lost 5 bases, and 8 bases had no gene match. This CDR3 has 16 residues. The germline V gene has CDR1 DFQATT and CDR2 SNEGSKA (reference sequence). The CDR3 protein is CSAATSGSLSSYEQYF. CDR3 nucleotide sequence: TGCAGTGCTGCGACTAGCGGGAGTTTGAGCTCCTACGAGCAGTACTTC.

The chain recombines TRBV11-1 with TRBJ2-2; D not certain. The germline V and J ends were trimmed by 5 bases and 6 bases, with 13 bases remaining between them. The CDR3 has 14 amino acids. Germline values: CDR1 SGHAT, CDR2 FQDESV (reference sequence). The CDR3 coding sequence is TGTGCCAGCAGCCCCCGTCCCACGGCCGGGGAGCTGTTTTTT. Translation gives CASSPRPTAGELFF.

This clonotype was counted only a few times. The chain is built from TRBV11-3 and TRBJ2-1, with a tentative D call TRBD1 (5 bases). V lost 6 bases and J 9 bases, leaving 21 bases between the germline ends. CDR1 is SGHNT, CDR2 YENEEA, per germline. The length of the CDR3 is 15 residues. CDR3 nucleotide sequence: TGTGCCAGCAGTATCGGGTCTGGGGCTGATAGTGAGCAGTTCTTC. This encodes CASSIGSGADSEQFF.

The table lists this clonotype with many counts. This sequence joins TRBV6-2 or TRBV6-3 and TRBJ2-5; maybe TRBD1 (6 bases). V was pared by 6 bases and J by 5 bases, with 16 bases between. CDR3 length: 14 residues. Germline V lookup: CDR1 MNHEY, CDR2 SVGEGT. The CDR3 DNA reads TGTGCCAGCAGCTCACAGGGTTGGAAGGAGACCCAGTACTTC. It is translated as CASSSQGWKETQYF.

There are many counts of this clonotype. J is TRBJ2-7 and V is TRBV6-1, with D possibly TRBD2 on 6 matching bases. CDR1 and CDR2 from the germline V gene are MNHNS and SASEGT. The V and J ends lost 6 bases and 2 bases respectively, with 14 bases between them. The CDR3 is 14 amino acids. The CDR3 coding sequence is TGTGCCAGCAGCGTTTCCGGGACTGCCTACGAGCAGTACTTC. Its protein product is CASSVSGTAYEQYF.

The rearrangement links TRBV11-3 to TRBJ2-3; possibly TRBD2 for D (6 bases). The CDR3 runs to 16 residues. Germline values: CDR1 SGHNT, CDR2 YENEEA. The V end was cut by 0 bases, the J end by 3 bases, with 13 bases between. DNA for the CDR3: TGTGCCAGCAGCTTAGATCTGGGCGGGGCGACAGATACGCAGTATTTT. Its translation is CASSLDLGGATDTQYF.

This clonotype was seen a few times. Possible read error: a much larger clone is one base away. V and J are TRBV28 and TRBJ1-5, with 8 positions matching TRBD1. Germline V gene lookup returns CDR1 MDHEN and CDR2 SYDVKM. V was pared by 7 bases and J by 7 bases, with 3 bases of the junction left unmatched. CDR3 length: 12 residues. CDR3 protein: CASIAGGQPQHF. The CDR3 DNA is TGTGCCAGCATCGCAGGGGGCCAGCCCCAGCATTTT.

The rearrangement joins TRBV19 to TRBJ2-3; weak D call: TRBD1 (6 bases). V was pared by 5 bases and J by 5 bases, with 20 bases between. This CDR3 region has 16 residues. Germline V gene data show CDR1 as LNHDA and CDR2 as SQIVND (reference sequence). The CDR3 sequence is CASSDRTVTWGDTQYF. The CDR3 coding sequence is TGTGCCAGTAGTGACCGGACAGTCACCTGGGGAGATACGCAGTATTTT. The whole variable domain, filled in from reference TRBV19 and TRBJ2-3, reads DGGITQSPKYLFRKEGQNVTLSCEQNLNHDAMYWYRQDPGQGLRLIYYSQIVNDFQKGDIAEGYSVSREKKESFPLTVTSAQKNPTAFYLCASSDRTVTWGDTQYFGPGTRLTVL.

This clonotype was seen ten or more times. The CDR3 DNA reads TGTGCCACCAGCAGAGATCAGGGTACCCACTATGGCTACACCTTC. Translated, it gives CATSRDQGTHYGYTF. The chain links TRBV15 to TRBJ1-2, with D possibly TRBD1 on 5 matching bases. This CDR3 has 15 residues. V was shortened by 0 bases and J by 3 bases, with 11 bases between the two germline ends. Per germline, CDR1 LNHNV and CDR2 YYDKDF (reference sequence). Supplemented by reference TRBV15 and TRBJ1-2, the full variable domain reads DAMVIQNPRYQVTQFGKPVTLSCSQTLNHNVMYWYQQKSSQAPKLLFHYYDKDFNNEADTPDNFQSRRPNTSFCFLDIRSPGLGDTAMYLCATSRDQGTHYGYTFGSGTRLTVV.

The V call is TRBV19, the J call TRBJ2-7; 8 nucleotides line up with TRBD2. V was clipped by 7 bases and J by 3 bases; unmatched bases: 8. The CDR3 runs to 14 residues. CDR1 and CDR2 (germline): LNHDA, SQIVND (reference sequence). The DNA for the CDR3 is TGTGCCAGTACCCCCGGGACTAGTTTCTACGAGCAGTACTTC. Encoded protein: CASTPGTSFYEQYF.

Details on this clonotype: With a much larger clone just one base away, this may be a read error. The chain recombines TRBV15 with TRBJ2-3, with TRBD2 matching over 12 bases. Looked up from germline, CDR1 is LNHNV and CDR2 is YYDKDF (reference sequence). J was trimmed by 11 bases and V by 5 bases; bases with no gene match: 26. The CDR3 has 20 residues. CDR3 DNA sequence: TGTGCCACCAGCGCCCCCGCTAGCGGGAGGGCCTCACCGATCTATCATAGGCAGTATTTT. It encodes CATSAPASGRASPIYHRQYF.

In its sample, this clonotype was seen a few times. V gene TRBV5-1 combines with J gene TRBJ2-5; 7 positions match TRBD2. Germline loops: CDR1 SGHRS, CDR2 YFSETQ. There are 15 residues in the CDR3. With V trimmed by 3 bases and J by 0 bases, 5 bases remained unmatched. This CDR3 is CASSSLLAYQETQYF. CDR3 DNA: TGCGCCAGCAGCTCCTTACTAGCGTACCAAGAGACCCAGTACTTC.

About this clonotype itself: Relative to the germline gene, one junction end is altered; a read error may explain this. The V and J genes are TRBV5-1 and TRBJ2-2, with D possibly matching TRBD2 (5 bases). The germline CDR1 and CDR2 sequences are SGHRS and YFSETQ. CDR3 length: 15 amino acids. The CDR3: CASSLLPRDTGEPFF. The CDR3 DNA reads TGCGCCAGCAGCTTACTCCCTAGAGACACCGGGGAGCCGTTTTTT.

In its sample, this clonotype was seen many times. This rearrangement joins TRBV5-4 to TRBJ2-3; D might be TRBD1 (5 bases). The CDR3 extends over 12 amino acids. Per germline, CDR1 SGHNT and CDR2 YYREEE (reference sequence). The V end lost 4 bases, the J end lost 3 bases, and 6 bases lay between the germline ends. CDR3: CASSKGTDTQYF. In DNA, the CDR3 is TGTGCCAGCAGCAAGGGGACAGATACGCAGTATTTT.